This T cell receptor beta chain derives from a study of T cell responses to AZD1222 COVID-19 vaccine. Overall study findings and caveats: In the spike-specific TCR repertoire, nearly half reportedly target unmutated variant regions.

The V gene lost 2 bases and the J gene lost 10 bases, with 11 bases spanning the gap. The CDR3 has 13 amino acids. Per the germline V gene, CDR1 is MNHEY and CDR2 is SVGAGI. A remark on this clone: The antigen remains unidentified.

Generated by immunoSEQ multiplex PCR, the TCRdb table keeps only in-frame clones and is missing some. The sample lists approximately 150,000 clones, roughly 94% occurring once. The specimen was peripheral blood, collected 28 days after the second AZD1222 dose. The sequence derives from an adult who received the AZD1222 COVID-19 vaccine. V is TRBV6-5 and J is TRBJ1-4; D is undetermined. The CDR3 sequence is CASSYAEGGKLFF. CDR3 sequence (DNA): TGTGCCAGCAGTTACGCGGAGGGTGGAAAACTGTTTTTT.